This T cell receptor (beta chain) was recovered during a study of blood T cell repertoires in COVID-19. Under the authors' procedure: From reference gene primer amplification, estimates of nucleated cell counts were derived. TCRdb's copy holds only in-frame clones and misses some; the assay was immunoSEQ multiplex PCR. V and J calls and clone size follow that table, whereas D and trimming were derived from the DNA. The sample yields about 94,000 clones, roughly four fifths seen once. Per the germline V gene, CDR1 is SGHTA and CDR2 is FQGNSA. CDR3 length: 14 amino acids. The V end lost 5 bases, the J end lost 5 bases, and 13 bases lay between the germline ends.

The chain has TRBV7-2 and TRBJ1-5; D unclear. This receptor was identified in a man between 60 and 75 years old with acute or convalescent COVID-19. Sequencing was done on a sample of peripheral blood. DNA for the CDR3: TGTGCCAGCAGCCCCTTCGGAGGAGATCAGCCCCAGCATTTT. Its protein product is CASSPFGGDQPQHF. Full variable domain (missing parts from reference TRBV7-2 and TRBJ1-5): GAGVSQSPSNKVTEKGKDVELRCDPISGHTALYWYRQSLGQGLEFLIYFQGNSAPDKSGLPSDRFSAERTGGSVSTLTIQRTQQEDSAVYLCASSPFGGDQPQHFGDGTRLSIL.